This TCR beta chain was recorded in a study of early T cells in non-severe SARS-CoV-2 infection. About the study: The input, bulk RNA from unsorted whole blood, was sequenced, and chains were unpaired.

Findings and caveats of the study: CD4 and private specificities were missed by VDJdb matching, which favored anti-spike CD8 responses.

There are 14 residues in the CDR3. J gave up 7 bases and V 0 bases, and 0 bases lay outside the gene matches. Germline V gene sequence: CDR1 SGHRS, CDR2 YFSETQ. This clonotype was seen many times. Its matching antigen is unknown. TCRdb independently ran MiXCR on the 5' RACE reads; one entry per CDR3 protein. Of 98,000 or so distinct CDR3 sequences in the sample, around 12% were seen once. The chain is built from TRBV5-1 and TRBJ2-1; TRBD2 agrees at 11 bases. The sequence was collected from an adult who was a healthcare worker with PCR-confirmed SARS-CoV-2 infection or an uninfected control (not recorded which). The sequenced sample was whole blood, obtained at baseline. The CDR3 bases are TGCGCCAGCAGCTTGGCTAGCGGGAGGAATGAGCAGTTCTTC. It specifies CASSLASGRNEQFF.